This T cell receptor (beta chain) was identified in a study of shared clonotypes between healthy human individuals. Overall study findings and caveats: Naive subsets typically showed greater estimated richness than memory subsets.

The CDR3 is 12 amino acids. V lost 0 bases and J lost 5, with 5 bases in between. Germline CDR1 reads SGHNT; CDR2 reads YYREEE (reference sequence). Concerning this clone itself: The antigen is undetermined.

Sorted-subset replicate PCRs used 200 ng DNA, tens of thousands of T cell genomes. Repertoires were generated with immunoSEQ multiplex PCR, while TCRdb's copy carries only in-frame clones and drops some. The data contain some 2 million clones, 85% to 95% of them singletons. In the CD4+ fraction, cells were divided into CD45RA+ naive and CD45RA-negative memory subsets. This chain connects TRBV5-4 to TRBJ2-5; D uncertain. The sequence was obtained from a man aged 18 to 29 in good health. Sequenced input: naive CD4+ T cells sorted from blood. Regarding subset: CD45RA+ positively selected. CDR3 protein: CASSLDSETQYF. The CDR3 nucleotides read TGTGCCAGCAGCTTGGATAGTGAGACCCAGTACTTC.